Given below is one T cell receptor beta chain in context. Each donor's blood draw was around 10 milliliters of peripheral blood. Using a J-beta primer mix together with a sample-barcoded 5' primer, a second PCR was run for about 7 to 12 cycles. A template-switch adaptor containing 12 random nucleotides labeled each cDNA molecule. Via MiXCR, TCRdb re-called the 5' RACE reads, giving one row per CDR3 protein. The repertoire has roughly 830,000 distinct CDR3 sequences, less than 80% of them found once; the top ten carry roughly 25%. This entry is derived from a study of blood T cells in healthy people across ages. Study information: Template switching captured about one barcoded beta molecule per two T cells.

Germline CDR1 reads MNHEY; CDR2 reads SVGEGT. The CDR3 is 14 amino acids. With 4 bases clipped from V and 7 bases from J, the junction kept 10 bases outside the gene matches. This rearrangement joins TRBV6-2 or TRBV6-3 to TRBJ2-7; 7 bases are a match to TRBD1. Sequencing was done on a sample of blood. The source of this sequence is a man aged 30-40 years in good health. CDR3 protein: CASSSGQVYNEQYF. The CDR3 bases are TGTGCCAGCAGTTCTGGACAGGTCTACAATGAGCAGTACTTC.